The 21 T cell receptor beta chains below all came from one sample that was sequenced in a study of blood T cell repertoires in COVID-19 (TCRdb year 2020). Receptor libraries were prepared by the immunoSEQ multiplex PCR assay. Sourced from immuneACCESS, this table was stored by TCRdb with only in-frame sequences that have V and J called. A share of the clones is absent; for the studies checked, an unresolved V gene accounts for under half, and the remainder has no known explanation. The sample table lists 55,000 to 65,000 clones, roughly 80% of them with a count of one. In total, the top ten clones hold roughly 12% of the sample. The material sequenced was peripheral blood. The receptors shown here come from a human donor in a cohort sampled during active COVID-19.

The CDR3 is CASSEARGRDTQYF. CDR3 sequence (DNA): TGTGCCAGCAGTGAAGCTAGAGGGAGGGATACGCAGTATTTT. This rearrangement joins TRBV6-1 to TRBJ2-3; a weak D match, TRBD2 (6 bases). The CDR3 has 14 amino acids. Germline V CDR1 and CDR2: MNHNS, SASEGT. V lost 0 bases to trimming and J lost 6 bases, with 10 bases between them.

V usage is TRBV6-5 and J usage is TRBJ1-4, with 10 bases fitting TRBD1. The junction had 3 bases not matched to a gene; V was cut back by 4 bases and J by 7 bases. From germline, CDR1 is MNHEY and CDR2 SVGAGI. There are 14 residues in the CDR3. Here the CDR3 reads CASSWTGGREKLFF. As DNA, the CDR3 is TGTGCCAGCAGTTGGACAGGGGGGCGTGAAAAACTGTTTTTT.

In DNA, the CDR3 is TGTGCCAGCAGCTTGTTCCTAGCGGGGGGGCCGGGGCAGACCCAGTACTTC. Amino acids: CASSLFLAGGPGQTQYF. The chain combines TRBV5-5 with TRBJ2-5, with TRBD2 identical over 12 bases. The germline CDR1 and CDR2 sequences are SGHKS and YYEKEE (reference sequence). J lost 6 bases, V lost 1 base, and 10 bases had no gene match. CDR3 size: 17 residues.

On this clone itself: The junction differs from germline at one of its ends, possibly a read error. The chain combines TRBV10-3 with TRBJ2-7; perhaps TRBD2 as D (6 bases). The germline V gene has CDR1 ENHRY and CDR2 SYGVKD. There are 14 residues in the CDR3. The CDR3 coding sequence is TGTGCCATCAGCATACGACACGGGACGGCGTCGGGGGAGTTC. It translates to CAISIRHGTASGEF.

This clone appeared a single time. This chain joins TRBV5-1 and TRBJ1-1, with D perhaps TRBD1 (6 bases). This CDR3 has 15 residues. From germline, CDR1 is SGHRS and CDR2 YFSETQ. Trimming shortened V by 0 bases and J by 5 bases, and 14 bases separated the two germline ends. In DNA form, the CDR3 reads TGCGCCAGCAGCTTGGATCCAGGGGCATTAACTGAAGCTTTCTTT. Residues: CASSLDPGALTEAFF.

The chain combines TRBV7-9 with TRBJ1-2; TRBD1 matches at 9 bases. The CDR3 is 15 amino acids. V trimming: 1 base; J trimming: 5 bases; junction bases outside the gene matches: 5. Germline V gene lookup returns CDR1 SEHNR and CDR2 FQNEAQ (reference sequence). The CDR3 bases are TGTGCCAGCAGCTTAGGAAAGACAGGGGGATATGGCTACACCTTC. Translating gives CASSLGKTGGYGYTF.

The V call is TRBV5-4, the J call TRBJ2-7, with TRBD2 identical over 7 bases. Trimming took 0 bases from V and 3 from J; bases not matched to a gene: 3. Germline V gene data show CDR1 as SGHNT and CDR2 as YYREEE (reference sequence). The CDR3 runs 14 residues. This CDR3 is CASSLAGTNYEQYV. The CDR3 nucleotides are TGTGCCAGCAGCTTGGCCGGGACTAACTACGAGCAGTACGTC.

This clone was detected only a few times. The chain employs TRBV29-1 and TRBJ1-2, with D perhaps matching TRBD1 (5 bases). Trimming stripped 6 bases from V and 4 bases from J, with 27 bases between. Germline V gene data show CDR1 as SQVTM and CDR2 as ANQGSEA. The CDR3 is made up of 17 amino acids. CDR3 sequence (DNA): TGCAGCGTCGCTGGAGGGGCAGGGCCAATTCCTACCTATGGCTACACCTTC. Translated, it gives CSVAGGAGPIPTYGYTF.

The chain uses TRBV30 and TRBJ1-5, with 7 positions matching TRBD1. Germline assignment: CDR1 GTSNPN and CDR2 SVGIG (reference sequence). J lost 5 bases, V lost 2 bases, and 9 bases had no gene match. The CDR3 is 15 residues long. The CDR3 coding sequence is TGTGCCTGGAGTTATCGGACAGGCGGGTATCAGCCCCAGCATTTT. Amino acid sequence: CAWSYRTGGYQPQHF. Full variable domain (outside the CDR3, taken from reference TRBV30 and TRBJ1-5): SQTIHQWPATLVQPVGSPLSLECTVEGTSNPNLYWYRQAAGRGLQLLFYSVGIGQISSEVPQNLSASRPQDRQFILSSKKLLLSDSGFYLCAWSYRTGGYQPQHFGDGTRLSIL.

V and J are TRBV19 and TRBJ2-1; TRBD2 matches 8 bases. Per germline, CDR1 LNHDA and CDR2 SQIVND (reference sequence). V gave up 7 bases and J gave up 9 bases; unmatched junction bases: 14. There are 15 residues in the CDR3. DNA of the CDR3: TGTGCCAGTAAACCTCAAACTAGCGGAACGGGTGAGCAGTTCTTC. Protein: CASKPQTSGTGEQFF.

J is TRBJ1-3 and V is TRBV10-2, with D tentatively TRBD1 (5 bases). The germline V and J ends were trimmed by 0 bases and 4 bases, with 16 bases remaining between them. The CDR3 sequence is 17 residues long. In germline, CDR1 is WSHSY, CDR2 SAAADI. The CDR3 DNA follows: TGCGCCAGCAGTGAGTCGTTGTTCAGGGTCTCCGGAAACACCATATATTTT. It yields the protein CASSESLFRVSGNTIYF.

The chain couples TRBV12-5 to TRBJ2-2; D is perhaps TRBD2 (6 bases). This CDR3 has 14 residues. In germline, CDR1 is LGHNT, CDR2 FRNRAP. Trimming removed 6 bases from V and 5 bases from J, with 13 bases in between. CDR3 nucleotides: TGTGCTAGTGGCCCCAAGGGGAGGACCGGGGAGCTGTTTTTT. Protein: CASGPKGRTGELFF.

CDR3 amino acids: CASRADRENTEAFF. The CDR3 region has the DNA TGTGCCAGCAGGGCGGACAGGGAGAACACTGAAGCTTTCTTT. V gene TRBV2 combines with J gene TRBJ1-1; 8 bases are shared with TRBD1. CDR3 length: 14 residues. Germline V CDR1 and CDR2: SNHLY, FYNNEI. Trimming cost V 6 bases and J 1 base; bases outside gene matches: 4.

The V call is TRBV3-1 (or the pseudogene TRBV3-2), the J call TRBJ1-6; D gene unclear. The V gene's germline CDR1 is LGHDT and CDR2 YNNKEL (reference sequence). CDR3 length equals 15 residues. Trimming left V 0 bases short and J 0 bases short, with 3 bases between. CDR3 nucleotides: TGTGCCAGCAGCCAAGAGAGCTCCTATAATTCACCCCTCCACTTT. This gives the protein CASSQESSYNSPLHF.

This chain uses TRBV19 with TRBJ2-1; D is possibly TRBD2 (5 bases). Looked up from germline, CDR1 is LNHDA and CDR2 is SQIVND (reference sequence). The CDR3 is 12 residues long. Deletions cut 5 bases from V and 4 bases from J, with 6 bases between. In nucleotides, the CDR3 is TGTGCCAGTAGTCGGAGGTACAATGAGCAGTTCTTC. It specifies CASSRRYNEQFF.

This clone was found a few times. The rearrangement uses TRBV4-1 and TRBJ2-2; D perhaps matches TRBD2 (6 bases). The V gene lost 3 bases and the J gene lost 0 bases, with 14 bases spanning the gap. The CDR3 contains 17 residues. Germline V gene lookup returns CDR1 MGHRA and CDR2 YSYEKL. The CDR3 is CASSHLPGLTNTGELFF. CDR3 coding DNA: TGCGCCAGCAGCCACCTCCCGGGACTCACGAACACCGGGGAGCTGTTTTTT.

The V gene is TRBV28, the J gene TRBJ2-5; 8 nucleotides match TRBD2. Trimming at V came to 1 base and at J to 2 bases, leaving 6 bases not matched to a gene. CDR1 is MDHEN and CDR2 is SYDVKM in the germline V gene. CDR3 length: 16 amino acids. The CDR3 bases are TGTGCCAGCAGTTTATACACGGGGGGGCGTCAAGAGACCCAGTACTTC. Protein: CASSLYTGGRQETQYF.

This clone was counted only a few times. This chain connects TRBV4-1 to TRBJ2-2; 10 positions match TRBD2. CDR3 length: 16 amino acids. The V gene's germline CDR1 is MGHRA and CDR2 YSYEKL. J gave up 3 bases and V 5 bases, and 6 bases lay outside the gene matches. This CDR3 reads CASSDSGGADTGELFF. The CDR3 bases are TGCGCCAGCAGCGACAGCGGGGGGGCCGACACCGGGGAGCTGTTTTTT.

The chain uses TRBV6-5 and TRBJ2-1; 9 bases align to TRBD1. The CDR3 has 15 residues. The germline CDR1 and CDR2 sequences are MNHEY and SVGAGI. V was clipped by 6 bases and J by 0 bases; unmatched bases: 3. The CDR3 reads CASSLQGASYNEQFF. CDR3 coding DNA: TGTGCCAGCAGCCTACAGGGGGCCTCCTACAATGAGCAGTTCTTC.

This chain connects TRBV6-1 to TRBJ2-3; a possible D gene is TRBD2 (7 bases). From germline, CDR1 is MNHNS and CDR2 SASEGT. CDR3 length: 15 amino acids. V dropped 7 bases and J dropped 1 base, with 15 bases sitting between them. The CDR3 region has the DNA TGTGCCAGCACGGGGAGGGGGGGCGGCACAGATACGCAGTATTTT. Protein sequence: CASTGRGGGTDTQYF.

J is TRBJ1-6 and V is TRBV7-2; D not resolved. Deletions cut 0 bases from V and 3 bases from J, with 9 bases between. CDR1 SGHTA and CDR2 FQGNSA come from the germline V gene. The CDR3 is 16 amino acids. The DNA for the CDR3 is TGTGCCAGCAGCTTAGCTGGCTGGCACTATAATTCACCCCTCCACTTT. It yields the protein CASSLAGWHYNSPLHF. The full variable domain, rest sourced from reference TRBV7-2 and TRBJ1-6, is GAGVSQSPSNKVTEKGKDVELRCDPISGHTALYWYRQSLGQGLEFLIYFQGNSAPDKSGLPSDRFSAERTGGSVSTLTIQRTQQEDSAVYLCASSLAGWHYNSPLHFGNGTRLTVT.